This TCR beta chain was sequenced in a study of identical twins. CDR3 length: 16 amino acids. Germline V lookup: CDR1 SGHVS, CDR2 FQNEAQ. The V and J ends lost 4 bases and 0 bases respectively, with 12 bases between them. TCRdb itself ran the 5' RACE reads through MiXCR, one entry per CDR3 protein. Of 450,000 to 600,000 distinct CDR3 sequences detected, 20% to 25% appear once; the ten largest clones hold around 0.47%. This clonotype turned up a few times. Its antigen is as yet unknown. Findings and limits, study-wide: Excess low generation probability was seen in twin-shared out-of-frame alpha sequences. Beta out-of-frame sequences showed weaker excess twin sharing. The study reached conclusions through statistical analysis that was cross-sectional, not following the same donors. Within monozygotic twins, out-of-frame TCR alpha sharing was underestimated by the models.

These same records also appear under a second study, on yellow fever vaccine responses in identical twins.

The sequence was obtained from a young woman in good health. Sequenced sample: CD4+ T cells sorted from blood. The chain employs TRBV7-8 and TRBJ2-2, with D possibly TRBD1 on 5 matching bases. CDR3 region: CASSSSGATNTGELFF. DNA for the CDR3: TGTGCCAGCAGCTCCAGTGGGGCAACGAACACCGGGGAGCTGTTTTTT.